Listed below are T cell receptor beta chains from one sample, sequenced in a study of shared clonotypes between healthy human individuals. Assay: immunoSEQ multiplex PCR; the TCRdb copy retains only in-frame clones and omits some. The sample records fewer than 650,000 clones, 76% being singletons. The sample comprised PBMCs. The receptors were gathered from a woman aged 40 to 50 in good health. Some clones in this sample may be carry-over from other donors' samples. CDR3s include the opening cysteine and the closing phenylalanine or tryptophan.

J,V,CDR3
TRBJ2-2,TRBV5-6,CASSAHPGLRPGELFF
TRBJ2-6,TRBV2,CASSGYRTGGANVLTF
TRBJ2-3,TRBV9,CASSADNPGDTQYF
TRBJ2-2,TRBV9,CASSLWTGTGELFF
TRBJ2-7,TRBV9,CASSGSRDEQYF
TRBJ2-7,TRBV19,CASSMSLQTEYEQYF
TRBJ2-7,TRBV25-1,CASSEYLGRSKSDEQYF
TRBJ2-3,TRBV21-1,CASSTLGGADTQYF
TRBJ2-3,TRBV4-1,CASSPRLAGPTDTQYF
TRBJ2-2,TRBV30,CAWSSVFGELFF
TRBJ1-3,TRBV29-1,CSVWTGGNTIYF
TRBJ2-7,TRBV5-6,CASSSGTSGIYEQYF
TRBJ1-5,TRBV9,CASSVQGTGPQHF
TRBJ2-7,TRBV19,CASSNPGHRGGQYF
TRBJ2-5,TRBV11-3,CASSLGQTNQETQYF
TRBJ2-5,TRBV18,CASSPVGTSDVMTKETQYF
TRBJ1-1,TRBV29-1,CSVEFPTGYNTEAFF
TRBJ1-3,TRBV4-2,CASSGQGKNTIYF
TRBJ2-6,TRBV5-1,CASSLGSSGANVLTF
TRBJ1-5,TRBV19,CASWQDSRNQPQHF
TRBJ2-5,TRBV5-1,CASSLGRLAVQETQYF
TRBJ2-1,TRBV12-5,CASGLVRTSGGYNEQFF
TRBJ1-1,TRBV7-2,CASSFGGPNTEAFF
TRBJ1-2,TRBV6-5,CASRPTGGLNYGYTF
TRBJ2-7,TRBV11-2,CASSLGGTSSHEQYF
TRBJ2-2,TRBV9,CASSPRGAGGGELFF
TRBJ2-7,TRBV15,CATSRDGTLSTYEQYF
TRBJ2-3,TRBV5-6,CASSLLAGVGGTDTQYF
TRBJ2-7,TRBV29-1,CSVGTVNSYEQYF
TRBJ2-5,TRBV5-1,CASSLGQGDIETQYF
TRBJ2-3,TRBV2,CASAVSGRALDTQYF
TRBJ1-6,TRBV7-2,CASSLGPSYNSPLHF
TRBJ2-7,TRBV28,CASSVTTPGHKAAEQYF
TRBJ2-1,TRBV7-9,CASSLGLAGDNEQFF
TRBJ2-3,TRBV18,CASSPAVSTDTQYF
TRBJ2-2,TRBV9,CASSEGLVWDPGELFF
TRBJ2-3,TRBV4-2,CASTLEVGAEDTQYF
TRBJ2-7,TRBV7-3,CASSPQGSGSPYEQYF
TRBJ1-1,TRBV6-1,CASIERGMNTEAFF
TRBJ2-3,TRBV5-1,CASSPGTSTDTQYF
TRBJ2-1,TRBV7-9,CASSSPRRQTYNEQFF
TRBJ2-1,TRBV5-4,CASSPPPMLGNEQFF
TRBJ2-1,TRBV4-2,CASSQDRDWGNEQFF
TRBJ1-2,TRBV6-4,CACTQAGNYGYTF
TRBJ2-6,TRBV18,CASSPGKAGANVLTF
TRBJ2-1,TRBV7-2,CASSRTTGTSTYEQFF
TRBJ2-7,TRBV7-8,CASSLPSGFYEQYF
TRBJ2-7,TRBV19,CASKVGQTWDEQYF
TRBJ2-7,TRBV7-9,CASSLGAGGPSGGEQYF
TRBJ1-1,TRBV7-9,CASSLWGDTEAFF
TRBJ1-1,TRBV19,CASSIEGTEAFF
TRBJ2-2,TRBV5-1,CASSFEQGRNTGELFF
TRBJ2-2,TRBV11-3,CASSLDYRAGELFF
TRBJ2-5,TRBV6-1,CASSKGETQYF
TRBJ1-1,TRBV29-1,CSVGLGGNTEAFF
TRBJ1-2,TRBV29-1,CSVDEKSYGYTF